The clone carrying this TCR beta chain was detected a few times. V shed 6 bases and J shed 7 bases, with 12 bases lying between them. Germline CDR1 SQVTM, CDR2 ANQGSEA. The CDR3 is 12 residues long. This record comes from a study of blood T cell repertoires in COVID-19. Profiled with immunoSEQ multiplex PCR; TCRdb holds only in-frame clones, not every one. The profile shows 150,000 to 200,000 clones, around 80% of them singletons. This chain links TRBV29-1 with TRBJ1-4; D is possibly TRBD1 (5 bases). The clonotype was recovered from a woman aged 60-70 years who had recovered from COVID-19. Sequencing was carried out using PBMCs or T cells enriched from blood (not recorded which). This CDR3 is CSVPQEIEKLFF. The CDR3 DNA is TGCAGCGTACCACAGGAGATTGAAAAACTGTTTTTT.